The 5 T cell receptor beta chains reported below all come from one sample, sequenced in a study of CD8 T cells in Susac syndrome. Reverse transcription used about 0.45 to 1 ug RNA and random hexamers. TCRdb itself ran the immunoSEQ multiplex PCR reads through MiXCR, one entry per CDR3 protein. Of about 180,000 distinct CDR3 sequences in the sample, under 97% were seen once. Sequencing input: CD4+ T cells from PBMCs. Source of these receptors: a human donor with multiple sclerosis.

V gene TRBV4-1 combines with J gene TRBJ1-1; D is undetermined. The germline V gene has CDR1 MGHRA and CDR2 YSYEKL. The V and J ends lost 1 base and 9 bases respectively, with 12 bases between them. CDR3 length equals 13 residues. CDR3 DNA: TGCGCCAGCAGCCAAGTCCGCTCCGAGCAAGCTTTCTTT. This codes for CASSQVRSEQAFF.

The chain is built from TRBV12-3 or TRBV12-4 and TRBJ2-7, with D perhaps given as TRBD1 or TRBD2 (5 bases each). There are 13 residues in the CDR3. V shed 8 bases and J shed 7 bases, with 18 bases lying between them. As DNA, the CDR3 is TGTGCCAGCCAGAAACGGGACCTTTCTGAGCAGTACTTC. Translated, it gives CASQKRDLSEQYF.

V and J are TRBV12-3 or TRBV12-4 and TRBJ2-1; D remains unclear. The V end was cut by 1 base, the J end by 8 bases, with 6 bases between. CDR3 size: 12 residues. Here the CDR3 DNA reads TGTGCCAGCAGTTTAGTTACGGATGAGCAGTTCTTC. It is translated as CASSLVTDEQFF.

The chain joins TRBV9 to TRBJ2-1; 8 bases fit TRBD1. CDR1 is SGDLS, CDR2 YYNGEE, per germline. There are 13 residues in the CDR3. The ends lost 1 base at V and 7 bases at J; junction bases unmatched: 1. The CDR3 bases are TGTGCCAGCAGCGTACAGGGGGCAAATGAGCAGTTCTTC. It encodes CASSVQGANEQFF. The variable domain in full, with the rest retrieved from reference TRBV9 and TRBJ2-1, is DSGVTQTPKHLITATGQRVTLRCSPRSGDLSVYWYQQSLDQGLQFLIQYYNGEERAKGNILERFSAQQFPDLHSELNLSSLELGDSALYFCASSVQGANEQFFGPGTRLTVL.

To note about this clonotype: The junction does not match germline at one end; this may be a read error. V and J are TRBV5-6 and TRBJ2-7; 7 bases fit TRBD1. This CDR3 spans 14 amino acids. CDR1 and CDR2 (germline): SGHDT, YYEEEE. CDR3: CASSPLQGPPPSSF. CDR3 in DNA: TGTGCCAGCAGCCCACTACAGGGGCCTCCTCCCTCTTCATTC.